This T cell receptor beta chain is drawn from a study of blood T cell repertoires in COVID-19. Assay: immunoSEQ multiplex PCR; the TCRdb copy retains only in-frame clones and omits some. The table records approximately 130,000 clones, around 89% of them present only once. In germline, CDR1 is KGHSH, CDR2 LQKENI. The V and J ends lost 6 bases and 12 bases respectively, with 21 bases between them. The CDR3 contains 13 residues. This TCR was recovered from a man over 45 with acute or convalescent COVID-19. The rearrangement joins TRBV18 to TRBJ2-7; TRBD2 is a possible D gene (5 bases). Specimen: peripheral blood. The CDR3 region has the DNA TGTGCCAGCTCGCAAAATGCCCGGGATATGACGTACTTC. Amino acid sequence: CASSQNARDMTYF.